This T cell receptor (beta chain) was profiled in a study of T cells in Graves' hyperthyroidism and ophthalmopathy. Study-level results: Classification by a 13 V-J model distinguished ophthalmopathy from stable hyperthyroidism.

The CDR3 runs to 15 residues. The V gene's germline CDR1 is MRHNA and CDR2 SNTAGT. Deletions cut 6 bases from V and 5 bases from J, with 17 bases between. TCR beta CDR3 regions were amplified from RNA. First-round RT-PCR targeting the TCR CDR3 was performed with the HTBI primer set. Each CDR3 protein is one row after TCRdb ran MiXCR on the multiplex PCR reads. The data hold 40,000 to 60,000 distinct CDR3 sequences, with roughly 50% observed a single time. The study included ophthalmopathy patients with Clinical Activity Score at least 3, NOSPECS grade at least 4 and duration under 3 months. Patients having uncontrolled infection, another autoimmune disease, pregnancy or lactation were not included. The authors took PBMCs from 7.5 to 10 ml fresh peripheral blood. This clonotype was detected many times. No antigen is known for it.

Sequenced sample: blood. The origin of this receptor is a woman aged 45-65 years with Graves' ophthalmopathy. The rearrangement uses TRBV6-4 and TRBJ2-1, with TRBD2 as a possible D gene (6 bases). The CDR3 DNA is TGTGCCAGCAGAGTTGGGGCGGGGAGGCACAATGAGCAGTTCTTC. It translates to CASRVGAGRHNEQFF.